This T cell receptor (beta chain) derives from a study of Graves' ophthalmopathy and Graves' hyperthyroidism. The study's findings and limits: With over 85% sensitivity and around 81% specificity, a 13-signature model separated ophthalmopathy from stable hyperthyroidism. Most expanded clonotypes from thyroid (those above 0.001 frequency) were also found in blood.

As diagnostic evidence, clinical symptoms, serum thyroxine, TRAb, thyroid ultrasound and orbital computed tomography were relied upon. This clonotype turned up a few times. What it binds is unknown. CDR3 size: 15 residues. CDR1 and CDR2 (germline): DFQATT, SNEGSKA (reference sequence). V shed 1 base, J shed 2 bases, and the junction held 5 bases outside the gene matches. Beta-chain TCR CDR3 regions were amplified from RNA transcripts. First-round RT-PCR with HTBI primers preceded a second-round multiplex PCR. TCRdb itself ran the multiplex PCR reads through MiXCR, one entry per CDR3 protein. The table shows 1 million to 1.3 million distinct CDR3 sequences, with less than 45% occurring only once.

The receptor comes from an adult man with Graves' hyperthyroidism. The chain combines TRBV20-1 with TRBJ1-1; 9 nucleotides agree with TRBD1. The sequenced material came from peripheral blood or thyroid tissue (not recorded which). The CDR3 bases are TGCAGTGCTAGAGCGCACAGGGGGCCTAACACTGAAGCTTTCTTT. Its translation is CSARAHRGPNTEAFF.